This TCR beta chain was captured in a study of shared clonotypes between healthy human individuals. Study-wide points: What limited the represented genetic and exposure-history diversity was the small number of donors.

V was clipped by 4 bases and J by 4 bases; unmatched bases: 7. Germline assignment: CDR1 SGDLS and CDR2 YYNGEE. The CDR3 length is 15 residues. Authors' data handling: Junction-only immunoSEQ sequences carried no quality scores, so filtering differed. Using immunoSEQ multiplex PCR, the repertoire was profiled, and TCRdb retains in-frame clones only, with some absent. V and J calls and clone size are as listed in that table; D and trimming were resolved from the DNA. Of some 800,000 clones listed, more than 85% were seen once; the top ten hold approximately 25%. CD45RO-negative CD8 cells positively selected for CCR7 made up the naive population, which excluded terminally differentiated effector memory CD45RA+ cells. There were no recent acute infections or vaccinations among the donors, who were healthy HIV-negative adults. Donors, without exception, were Caucasian adults residing in Nashville, Tennessee.

Points on this clone: The antigen is not known.

V and J are TRBV9 and TRBJ2-2; TRBD1 agrees at 7 bases. The sequenced sample was naive CD8+ T cells sorted from blood. This TCR was recovered from a young man in good health. CDR3 DNA: TGTGCCAGCAGCCCGGGGACAGAGGGCACCGGGGAGCTGTTTTTT. Its protein product is CASSPGTEGTGELFF.